These 10 T cell receptor beta chains were all obtained from the same sample, sequenced in a study of T cell responses to AZD1222 COVID-19 vaccine (dated by TCRdb to 2020 to 2023). Library preparation used the immunoSEQ multiplex PCR assay. What TCRdb holds here is the immuneACCESS table cut down to in-frame rearrangements. Part of the clones is not present; checked against another copy, under half of the missing clones reflect an unresolved V gene, and the others are unexplained. A total of 84,000 or so clones appear in this sample, roughly 87% of them only once. Clones ranked in the top ten supply roughly 1.6% of the sample. Per the publication, the time point label means: baseline before first vaccination. The sequenced sample was peripheral blood, obtained on day 0 of AZD1222 vaccination. The origin of the receptors is an adult in good health.

The rearrangement links TRBV5-1 to TRBJ2-1; unclear D gene. The CDR3 loop spans 15 amino acids. V was cut by 2 bases and J by 0 bases, with 9 bases left in between. CDR1 SGHRS and CDR2 YFSETQ come from the germline V gene. The DNA for the CDR3 is TGCGCCAGCAGCTTTAGAGGCACCTCCTACAATGAGCAGTTCTTC. It yields the protein CASSFRGTSYNEQFF.

This clone has only one observation. The CDR3 DNA sequence: TGTGCCAGCAGCTTAGGGGGGGTTCAGCCCCAGCATTTT. The encoded protein is CASSLGGVQPQHF. This sequence joins TRBV7-9 and TRBJ1-5, with D perhaps matching TRBD1 (5 bases). Germline loops: CDR1 SEHNR, CDR2 FQNEAQ (reference sequence). Trimming removed 1 base at V and 6 bases at J, with 7 bases between. The CDR3 contains 13 residues.

V usage is TRBV3-1 (or the pseudogene TRBV3-2) and J usage is TRBJ1-1; TRBD1 is a possible D gene (5 bases). Trimming shortened V by 4 bases and J by 10 bases, and 19 bases separated the two germline ends. Per germline, CDR1 LGHDT and CDR2 YNNKEL (reference sequence). The CDR3 contains 14 residues. CDR3 loop: CASSPLSRDVVAFF. The DNA for the CDR3 is TGTGCCAGCAGCCCACTATCGCGGGACGTCGTAGCTTTCTTT.

In regard to this clone: The junction departs from the called germline gene at one end, perhaps through a read error. This chain uses TRBV7-9 with TRBJ2-1; D is unresolved. The germline gives CDR1 SEHNR, CDR2 FQNEAQ (reference sequence). The CDR3 extends over 13 amino acids. The chain's CDR3 is CASSSINRNGQFF. The CDR3 DNA reads as TGTGCCAGCAGCTCCATCAACCGCAATGGGCAGTTCTTC.

The CDR3 sequence is CASSLGGLLRDQPQHF. The CDR3 DNA follows: TGTGCCAGCAGTTTAGGGGGGCTCTTGAGAGATCAGCCCCAGCATTTT. The V gene is TRBV28, the J gene TRBJ1-5, with D possibly matching TRBD1 (6 bases). Germline V gene sequence: CDR1 MDHEN, CDR2 SYDVKM. The CDR3 loop spans 16 amino acids. Trimming stripped 2 bases from V and 5 bases from J, with 16 bases between.

V and J are TRBV6-1 and TRBJ1-4, with D unresolved. Trimming shortened V by 2 bases and J by 8 bases, and 3 bases separated the two germline ends. The CDR3 is made up of 11 amino acids. CDR1 is MNHNS, CDR2 SASEGT, per germline. The CDR3 DNA sequence: TGTGCCAGCAGTGAACAGGAAAAACTGTTTTTT. Its translation is CASSEQEKLFF.

V usage is TRBV6-5 and J usage is TRBJ1-1; D not certain. The germline V gene has CDR1 MNHEY and CDR2 SVGAGI. The CDR3 covers 12 residues. Trimming left V 3 bases short and J 4 bases short, with 6 bases between. The CDR3 is CASSYQLTEAFF. CDR3 nucleotide sequence: TGTGCCAGCAGTTATCAACTCACTGAAGCTTTCTTT.

V usage is TRBV27 and J usage is TRBJ1-1; D possibly corresponds to TRBD1 (5 bases). The germline V gene encodes CDR1 MNHEY and CDR2 SMNVEV (reference sequence). The CDR3 is 15 amino acids. With 7 bases removed from V and 5 bases from J, the gap between germline ends came to 20 bases. The CDR3 nucleotides read TGTGCCAGCACCTTAAGGCGGGCAGGGAGGACTGAAGCTTTCTTT. It translates to CASTLRRAGRTEAFF.

This chain joins TRBV29-1 and TRBJ2-5; D is unresolved. CDR1 and CDR2 from the germline V gene are SQVTM and ANQGSEA. Trimming took 5 bases from V and 1 from J, leaving 8 bases between them. The CDR3 contains 12 residues. DNA for the CDR3: TGCAGCGTTTCTAGTTTCCAAGAGACCCAGTACTTC. Translation: CSVSSFQETQYF.

The chain uses TRBV11-1 and TRBJ2-7, with 8 bases lining up with TRBD2. Germline V CDR1 and CDR2: SGHAT, FQDESV (reference sequence). Germline trimming cut 4 bases from V and 5 bases from J; bases unmatched to any gene: 13. The CDR3 length is 16 residues. CDR3 protein: CASSSLVSGRGDEQYF. The DNA of the CDR3 is TGTGCCAGCAGCTCGCTTGTGAGCGGGAGAGGAGACGAGCAGTACTTC.